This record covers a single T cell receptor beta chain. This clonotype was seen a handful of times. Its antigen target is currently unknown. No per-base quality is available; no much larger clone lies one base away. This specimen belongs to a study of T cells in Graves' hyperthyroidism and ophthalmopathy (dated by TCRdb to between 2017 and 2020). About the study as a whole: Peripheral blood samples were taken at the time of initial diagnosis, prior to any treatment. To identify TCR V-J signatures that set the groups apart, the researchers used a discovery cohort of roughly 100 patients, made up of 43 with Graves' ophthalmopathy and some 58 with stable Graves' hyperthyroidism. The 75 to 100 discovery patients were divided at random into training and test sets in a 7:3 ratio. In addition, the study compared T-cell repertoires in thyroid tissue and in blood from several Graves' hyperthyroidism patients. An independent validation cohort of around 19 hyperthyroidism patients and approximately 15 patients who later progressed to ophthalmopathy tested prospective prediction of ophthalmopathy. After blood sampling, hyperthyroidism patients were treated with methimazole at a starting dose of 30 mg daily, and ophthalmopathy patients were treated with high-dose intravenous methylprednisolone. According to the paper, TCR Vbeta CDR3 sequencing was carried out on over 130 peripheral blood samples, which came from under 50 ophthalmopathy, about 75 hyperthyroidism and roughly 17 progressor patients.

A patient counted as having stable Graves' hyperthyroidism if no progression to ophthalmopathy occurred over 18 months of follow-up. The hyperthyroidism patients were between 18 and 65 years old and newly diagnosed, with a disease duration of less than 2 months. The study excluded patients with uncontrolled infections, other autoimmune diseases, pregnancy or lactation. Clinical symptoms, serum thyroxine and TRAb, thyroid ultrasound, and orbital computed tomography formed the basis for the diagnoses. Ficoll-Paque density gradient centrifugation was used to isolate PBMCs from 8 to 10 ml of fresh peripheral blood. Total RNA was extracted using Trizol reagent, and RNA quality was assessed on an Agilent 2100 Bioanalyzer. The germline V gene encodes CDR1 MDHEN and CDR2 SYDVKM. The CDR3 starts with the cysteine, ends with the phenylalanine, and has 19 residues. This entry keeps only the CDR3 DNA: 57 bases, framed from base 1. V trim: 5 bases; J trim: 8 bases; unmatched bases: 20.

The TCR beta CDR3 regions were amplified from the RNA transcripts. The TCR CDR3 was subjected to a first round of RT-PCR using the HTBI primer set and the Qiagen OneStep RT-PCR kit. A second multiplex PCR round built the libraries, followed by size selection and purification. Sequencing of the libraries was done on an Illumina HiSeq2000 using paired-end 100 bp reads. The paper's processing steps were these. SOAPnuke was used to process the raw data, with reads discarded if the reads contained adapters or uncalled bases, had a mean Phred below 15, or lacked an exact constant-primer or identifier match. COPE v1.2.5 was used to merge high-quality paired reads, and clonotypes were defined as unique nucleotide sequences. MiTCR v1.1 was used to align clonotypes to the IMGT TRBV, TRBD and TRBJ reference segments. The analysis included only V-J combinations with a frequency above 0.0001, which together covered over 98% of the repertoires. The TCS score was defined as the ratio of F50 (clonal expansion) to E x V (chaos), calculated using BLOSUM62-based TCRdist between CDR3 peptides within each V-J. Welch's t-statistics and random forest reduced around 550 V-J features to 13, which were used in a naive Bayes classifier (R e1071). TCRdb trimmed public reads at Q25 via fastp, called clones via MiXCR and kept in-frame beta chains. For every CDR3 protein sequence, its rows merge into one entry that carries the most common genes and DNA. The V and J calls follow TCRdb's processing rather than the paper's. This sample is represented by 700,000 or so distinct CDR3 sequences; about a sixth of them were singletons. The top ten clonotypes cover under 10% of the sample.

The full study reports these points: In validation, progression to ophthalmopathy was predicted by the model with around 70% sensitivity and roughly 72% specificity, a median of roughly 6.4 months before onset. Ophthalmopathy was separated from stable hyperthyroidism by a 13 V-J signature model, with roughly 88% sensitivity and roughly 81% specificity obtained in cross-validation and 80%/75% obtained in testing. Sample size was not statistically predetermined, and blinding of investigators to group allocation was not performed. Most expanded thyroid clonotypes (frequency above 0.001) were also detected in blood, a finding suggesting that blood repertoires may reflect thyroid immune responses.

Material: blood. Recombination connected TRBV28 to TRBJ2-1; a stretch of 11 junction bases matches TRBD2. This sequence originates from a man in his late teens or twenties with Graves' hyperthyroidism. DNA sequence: TGTGCCAGCAGTGTCGGACTAGCGGGCCCAACTCCGGGGTGGGATGAGCAGTTCTTC. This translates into CASSVGLAGPTPGWDEQFF.